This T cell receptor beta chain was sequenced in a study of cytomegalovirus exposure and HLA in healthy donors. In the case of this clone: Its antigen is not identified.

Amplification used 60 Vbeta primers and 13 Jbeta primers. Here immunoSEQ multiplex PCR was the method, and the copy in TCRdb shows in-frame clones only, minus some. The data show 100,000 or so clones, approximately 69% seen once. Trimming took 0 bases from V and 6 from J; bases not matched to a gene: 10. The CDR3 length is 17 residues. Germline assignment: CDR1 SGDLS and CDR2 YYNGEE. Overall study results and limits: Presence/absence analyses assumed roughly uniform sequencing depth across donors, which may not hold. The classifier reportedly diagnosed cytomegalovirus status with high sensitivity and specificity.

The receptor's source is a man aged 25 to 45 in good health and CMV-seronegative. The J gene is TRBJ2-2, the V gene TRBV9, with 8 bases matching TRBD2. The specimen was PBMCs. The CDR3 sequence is CASSVGMAGGSSGELFF. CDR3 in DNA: TGTGCCAGCAGCGTAGGTATGGCGGGAGGATCATCCGGGGAGCTGTTTTTT.